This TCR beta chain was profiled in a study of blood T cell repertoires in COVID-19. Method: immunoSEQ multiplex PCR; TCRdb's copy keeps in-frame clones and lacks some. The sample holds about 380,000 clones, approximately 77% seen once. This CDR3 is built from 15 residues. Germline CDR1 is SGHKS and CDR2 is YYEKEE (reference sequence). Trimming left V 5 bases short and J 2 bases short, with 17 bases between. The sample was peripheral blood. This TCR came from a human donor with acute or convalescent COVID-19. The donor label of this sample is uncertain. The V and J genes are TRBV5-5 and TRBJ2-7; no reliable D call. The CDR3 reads CASSPMSERPYEQYF. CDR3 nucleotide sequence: TGTGCCAGCAGTCCTATGAGCGAACGACCCTACGAGCAGTACTTC.